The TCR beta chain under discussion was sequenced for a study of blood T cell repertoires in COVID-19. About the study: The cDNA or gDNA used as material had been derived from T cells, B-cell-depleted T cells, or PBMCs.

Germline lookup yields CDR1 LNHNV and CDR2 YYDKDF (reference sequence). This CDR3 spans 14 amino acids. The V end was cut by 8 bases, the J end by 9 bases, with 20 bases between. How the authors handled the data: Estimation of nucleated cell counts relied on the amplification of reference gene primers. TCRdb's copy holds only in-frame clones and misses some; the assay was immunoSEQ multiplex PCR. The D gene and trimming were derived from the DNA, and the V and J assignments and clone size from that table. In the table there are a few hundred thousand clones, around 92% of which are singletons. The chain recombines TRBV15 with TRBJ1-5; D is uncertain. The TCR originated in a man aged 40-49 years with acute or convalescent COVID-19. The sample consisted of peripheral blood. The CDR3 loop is CATHITGDGGPQHF. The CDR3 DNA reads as TGTGCCACCCACATTACGGGCGATGGAGGGCCCCAGCATTTT.